The present T cell receptor (beta chain) was sequenced within a study of cytomegalovirus exposure and HLA in healthy donors. Study findings and constraints: Exclusion as indistinguishable affected some V segments, including TRBV6-2 and TRBV6-3. Presence/absence analyses supposed approximately even sequencing depth among donors.

PCR primers comprised 60 Vbeta and 13 Jbeta primers. Assay: immunoSEQ multiplex PCR; the TCRdb copy retains only in-frame clones and omits some. The data hold just over 200,000 clones, with 80% to 85% observed a single time. Germline values: CDR1 SNHLY, CDR2 FYNNEI. The ends lost 5 bases at V and 4 bases at J; junction bases unmatched: 8. The CDR3 covers 15 residues. Worth noting for this clone: Its antigen is unidentified. Other nucleotide sequences from this sample produce the same CDR3.

The specimen sequenced was PBMCs. The genes are TRBV2 and TRBJ1-5; 7 bases map to TRBD1. The TCR sequence derives from a woman in her 40s in good health and CMV-seronegative. In DNA form, the CDR3 reads TGTGCCAGCAGTCCAGGGGGGCGGTCGAATCAGCCCCAGCATTTT. It yields the protein CASSPGGRSNQPQHF.